The 27 T cell receptor beta chains in this list originate from one sample, sequenced in a study of shared clonotypes between healthy human individuals. Profiled with immunoSEQ multiplex PCR; TCRdb holds only in-frame clones, not every one. The table shows around 720,000 clones, with around four fifths occurring only once. Sequencing input: memory CD4+ T cells sorted from blood. Subset: CD45RA-negative fraction. These receptors came from a woman in her 30s in good health.

The chain uses TRBV27 and TRBJ2-1; the match to TRBD2 covers 10 bases. Germline CDR1 MNHEY, CDR2 SMNVEV (reference sequence). The V gene end was trimmed by 0 bases and the J gene end by 4 bases; junction bases not matched to a gene: 6. There are 17 residues in the CDR3. The CDR3 sequence: CASSLSASGSGYNEQFF. The DNA for the CDR3 is TGTGCCAGCAGTTTATCGGCTAGCGGGAGTGGTTACAATGAGCAGTTCTTC.

This clone showed up just a few times. The rearrangement uses TRBV28 and TRBJ2-3; 12 positions agree with TRBD2. This CDR3 is 15 amino acids long. Germline trimming cut 5 bases from V and 10 bases from J; bases unmatched to any gene: 10. Germline-derived CDR1 and CDR2 are MDHEN and SYDVKM. This CDR3 reads CASSDIGTSGSAQYF. The CDR3 region has the DNA TGTGCCAGCAGTGACATCGGGACTAGCGGGTCTGCGCAGTATTTT.

The rearrangement uses TRBV28 and TRBJ2-7; D possibly uses TRBD1 or TRBD2 (5 bases each). There are 15 residues in the CDR3. Germline assignment: CDR1 MDHEN and CDR2 SYDVKM. Trimming took off 6 bases at V and 3 bases at J, with 18 bases between the two ends. The CDR3 sequence: CASSPSTGQGYEQYF. CDR3 bases: TGTGCCAGCAGCCCCTCTACGGGGCAGGGCTACGAGCAGTACTTC.

The chain carries TRBV5-1 and TRBJ2-3; 8 nucleotides agree with TRBD2. J gave up 2 bases and V 7 bases, and 12 bases lay outside the gene matches. The CDR3 is 16 amino acids. Per the germline V gene, CDR1 is SGHRS and CDR2 is YFSETQ. In DNA, the CDR3 is TGCGCCAGCTCCACTGGGGCGGGAGGAAACACAGATACGCAGTATTTT. Translation gives CASSTGAGGNTDTQYF.

As for this clone: Relative to the germline gene, one junction end is altered; a read error may explain this. The chain employs TRBV2 and TRBJ2-7; D call uncertain. This CDR3 contains 12 residues. Looked up from germline, CDR1 is SNHLY and CDR2 is FYNNEI. CDR3 nucleotides: TGTGCCAGCAGTGAGGGCGGATACGGGCAGTACTTC. Its protein is CASSEGGYGQYF.

This rearrangement joins TRBV30 to TRBJ2-3, with 9 nucleotides matching TRBD1. V gave up 4 bases and J gave up 2 bases; unmatched junction bases: 10. Germline-derived CDR1 and CDR2 are GTSNPN and SVGIG (reference sequence). The CDR3 runs to 16 residues. CDR3 in DNA: TGTGCCTGGACGACAGGGGGTAACATCTTCACAGATACGCAGTATTTT. Protein: CAWTTGGNIFTDTQYF.

The chain links TRBV2 to TRBJ1-1, with D possibly matching TRBD1 (5 bases). V gave up 8 bases and J gave up 6 bases, with 10 bases separating them. Germline values: CDR1 SNHLY, CDR2 FYNNEI. The CDR3 runs 11 residues. This CDR3 reads CASQRGSEAFF. CDR3 nucleotides: TGTGCCAGCCAGAGGGGTTCTGAAGCTTTCTTT.

On this clone itself: The sample holds other DNA sequences that translate to the same CDR3. V usage is TRBV4-1 and J usage is TRBJ1-5; D is uncertain. There are 13 residues in the CDR3. The V end was cut by 0 bases, the J end by 7 bases, with 7 bases between. Germline V lookup: CDR1 MGHRA, CDR2 YSYEKL. CDR3 DNA sequence: TGCGCCAGCAGCCAAGATGAGCGGCAGCCCCAGCATTTT. Its translation: CASSQDERQPQHF.

A remark on this clone: Other DNA variants within this sample encode the same CDR3. The rearrangement links TRBV5-1 to TRBJ2-7; 7 bases match TRBD1. J lost 4 bases, V lost 3 bases, and 4 bases had no gene match. This CDR3 has 13 amino acids. Germline lookup yields CDR1 SGHRS and CDR2 YFSETQ. The CDR3 DNA reads TGCGCCAGCAGCTCCGGGACAGTTTACGAGCAGTACTTC. Translated: CASSSGTVYEQYF.

The gene calls are TRBV27 and TRBJ1-4; no clear D gene. The V gene lost 0 bases and the J gene lost 8 bases, with 13 bases spanning the gap. The CDR3 is 15 amino acids. Germline CDR1 reads MNHEY; CDR2 reads SMNVEV (reference sequence). CDR3 DNA sequence: TGTGCCAGCAGTTTATCTTGGGGTTTTGGAGAAAAACTGTTTTTT. This gives the protein CASSLSWGFGEKLFF.

The rearrangement links TRBV28 to TRBJ2-2; D is perhaps TRBD1 (5 bases). CDR1 and CDR2 (germline): MDHEN, SYDVKM. V was shortened by 1 base and J by 7 bases, with 7 bases between the two germline ends. This CDR3 is 13 amino acids long. DNA of the CDR3: TGTGCCAGCAGTTTATCAGGGAACGGGGAGCTGTTTTTT. Translated: CASSLSGNGELFF.

The V gene is TRBV5-4, the J gene TRBJ2-5; D is unclear. CDR1 and CDR2 (germline): SGHNT, YYREEE (reference sequence). V shed 5 bases and J shed 2 bases, with 10 bases lying between them. The CDR3 totals 13 residues. CDR3 nucleotides: TGTGCCAGCAGGCCAAACCGACAAGAGACCCAGTACTTC. It specifies CASRPNRQETQYF.

The J gene is TRBJ2-3, the V gene TRBV5-1; either TRBD1 or TRBD2 may supply D (5 bases each). The CDR3 runs to 14 residues. CDR1 is SGHRS, CDR2 YFSETQ, per germline. Trimming removed 4 bases from V and 2 bases from J, with 11 bases in between. CDR3 region: CASSQGEATDTQYF. The DNA of the CDR3 is TGCGCCAGCAGCCAGGGAGAGGCCACAGATACGCAGTATTTT.

This clone came up many times. The chain links TRBV4-1 to TRBJ1-1; TRBD1 might be the D (6 bases). V lost 4 bases and J lost 12, with 15 bases in between. Germline V gene data show CDR1 as MGHRA and CDR2 as YSYEKL. This CDR3 spans 12 amino acids. DNA of the CDR3: TGCGCCAGCAGCCGACCCGGGACACCTCCTTTCTTT. As protein: CASSRPGTPPFF.

CDR3 sequence (DNA): TGTGCCAGCAGTCCGAATAGGGGCAATCAGCCCCAGCATTTT. As protein: CASSPNRGNQPQHF. The chain has TRBV27 and TRBJ1-5, with unresolved D. The V gene's germline CDR1 is MNHEY and CDR2 SMNVEV (reference sequence). Trimming pared 5 bases from V and 2 bases from J, leaving 10 bases between. This CDR3 region has 14 residues.

This chain joins TRBV15 and TRBJ2-5, with 7 bases fitting TRBD2. The germline V gene has CDR1 LNHNV and CDR2 YYDKDF (reference sequence). The J segment lost 5 bases and the V segment lost 1 base, leaving 10 bases of the junction unmatched. CDR3 size: 16 residues. CDR3 residues: CATSRGLAAGGETQYF. The DNA for the CDR3 is TGTGCCACCAGCAGAGGACTAGCCGCGGGCGGGGAGACCCAGTACTTC.

The chain recombines TRBV28 with TRBJ2-5, with D perhaps matching TRBD1 (6 bases). The CDR3 is made up of 12 amino acids. V lost 4 bases to trimming and J lost 5 bases, with 8 bases between them. The germline CDR1 and CDR2 sequences are MDHEN and SYDVKM. The DNA of the CDR3 is TGTGCCAGCAGTTCGCAGGGGGAGACCCAGTACTTC. Translated: CASSSQGETQYF. Together with reference TRBV28 and TRBJ2-5, the CDR3 gives the full variable domain: DVKVTQSSRYLVKRTGEKVFLECVQDMDHENMFWYRQDPGLGLRLIYFSYDVKMKEKGDIPEGYSVSREKKERFSLILESASTNQTSMYLCASSSQGETQYFGPGTRLLVL.

Details on this clone: Other DNA sequences in this sample translate to the same CDR3. The chain employs TRBV2 and TRBJ2-3; unclear D gene. Germline-derived CDR1 and CDR2 are SNHLY and FYNNEI. This CDR3 comprises 11 residues. Trimming took off 9 bases at V and 2 bases at J, with 6 bases between the two ends. CDR3 amino acids: CASTYTDTQYF. The CDR3 DNA reads TGTGCCAGTACTTACACAGATACGCAGTATTTT.

This sequence joins TRBV11-3 and TRBJ2-2; D unclear. Germline values: CDR1 SGHNT, CDR2 YENEEA. The CDR3 covers 14 residues. V lost 2 bases to trimming and J lost 4 bases, with 8 bases between them. For the CDR3, the DNA is TGTGCCAGCAGCTTACGCCGGGCCACCGGGGAGCTGTTTTTT. Translated: CASSLRRATGELFF. The full variable domain, completed using reference TRBV11-3 and TRBJ2-2, is EAGVVQSPRYKIIEKKQPVAFWCNPISGHNTLYWYLQNLGQGPELLIRYENEEAVDDSQLPKDRFSAERLKGVDSTLKIQPAELGDSAVYLCASSLRRATGELFFGEGSRLTVL.

The chain couples TRBV29-1 to TRBJ2-5; 7 nucleotides match TRBD2. CDR1 is SQVTM, CDR2 ANQGSEA, per germline. J gave up 5 bases and V 5 bases, and 8 bases lay outside the gene matches. The CDR3 length is 13 residues. The CDR3 loop reads CSVNGLGEETQYF. The CDR3 DNA reads TGCAGCGTTAACGGACTAGGGGAGGAGACCCAGTACTTC.

The genes are TRBV7-9 and TRBJ1-3; D is undetermined. Germline V gene sequence: CDR1 SEHNR, CDR2 FQNEAQ (reference sequence). This CDR3 has 16 residues. The germline V and J ends were trimmed by 3 bases and 1 base, with 13 bases remaining between them. Written as DNA, the CDR3 is TGTGCCAGCAGCTTCAACCGGGAGAGATCTGGAAACACCATATATTTT. This translates into CASSFNRERSGNTIYF.

J is TRBJ2-1 and V is TRBV18; 9 positions match TRBD2. Germline V gene sequence: CDR1 KGHSH, CDR2 LQKENI. CDR3 length: 17 amino acids. J gave up 9 bases and V 4 bases, and 16 bases lay outside the gene matches. CDR3 region: CASSQWGRTSELTEQFF. The CDR3, as DNA: TGTGCCAGCTCACAATGGGGCCGGACTAGCGAATTGACTGAGCAGTTCTTC. Full variable domain (remainder filled in from reference TRBV18 and TRBJ2-1): NAGVMQNPRHLVRRRGQEARLRCSPMKGHSHVYWYRQLPEEGLKFMVYLQKENIIDESGMPKERFSAEFPKEGPSILRIQQVVRGDSAAYFCASSQWGRTSELTEQFFGPGTRLTVL.

This sequence joins TRBV28 and TRBJ2-1, with D unresolved. V lost 1 base and J 3 bases, leaving 10 bases between the germline ends. Germline V gene data show CDR1 as MDHEN and CDR2 as SYDVKM. The length of the CDR3 is 15 residues. The CDR3 loop reads CASSLSPASYNEQFF. As DNA, the CDR3 is TGTGCCAGCAGTTTATCACCTGCGAGCTACAATGAGCAGTTCTTC.

V usage is TRBV7-2 and J usage is TRBJ2-1, with 7 bases lining up with TRBD1. The CDR3 is 12 residues long. Germline CDR1 and CDR2: SGHTA and FQGNSA. V was pared by 2 bases and J by 12 bases, with 4 bases of the junction left unmatched. The CDR3 DNA is TGTGCCAGCAGCTTACCCGGACAGGCGCAGTTCTTC. This encodes CASSLPGQAQFF.

The CDR3 region has the DNA TGCAGCGCCAGACTAGCGGGCCAAGAGACCCAGTACTTC. Protein sequence: CSARLAGQETQYF. The V and J genes are TRBV29-1 and TRBJ2-5, with 10 bases aligning to TRBD2. This CDR3 region has 13 residues. V lost 7 bases to trimming and J lost 1 base; unmatched junction nucleotides: 3. Germline CDR1 and CDR2: SQVTM and ANQGSEA.

A remark on this clone: The same CDR3 also results from other DNA sequences found in this sample. The CDR3 spells CASSPGRGGYTF. CDR3 DNA: TGTGCCAGCAGCCCCGGGAGAGGGGGCTACACCTTC. V gene TRBV7-9 combines with J gene TRBJ1-2; no clear D. The V end was cut by 5 bases, the J end by 8 bases, with 12 bases between. Germline CDR1 reads SEHNR; CDR2 reads FQNEAQ (reference sequence). The CDR3 loop spans 12 amino acids.

V is TRBV6-5 and J is TRBJ2-7; the D is unclear. Germline-derived CDR1 and CDR2 are MNHEY and SVGAGI. The germline V and J ends were trimmed by 0 bases and 3 bases, with 9 bases remaining between them. CDR3 length: 14 amino acids. The CDR3 is CASSYSTSSYEQYF. In DNA, the CDR3 is TGTGCCAGCAGTTACTCGACCAGCAGCTACGAGCAGTACTTC.